This TCR beta chain emerged from a study of blood T cell repertoires in COVID-19. For the study at large: Sites across the United States, Italy and Spain contributed samples from acute and convalescent COVID-19. In each case, the material was cDNA or gDNA derived from T cells, B-cell-depleted T cells, or PBMCs.

Seattle enrolled patients during active infection and tracked them longitudinally. CDR3 length equals 15 residues. The germline V gene has CDR1 MNHEY and CDR2 SMNVEV (reference sequence). The ends were cut back, 2 bases at V and 7 bases at J, with 18 bases in the middle. Authors' analysis steps: Counts of nucleated cells, estimated from reference gene primer amplification, were obtained. Here immunoSEQ multiplex PCR was the method, and the copy in TCRdb shows in-frame clones only, minus some. V and J calls and clone size follow that table, whereas D and trimming were derived from the DNA. The sample contains some 120,000 clones, 75% to 90% of which appear only once.

The clonotype was recovered from a woman older than 75 with COVID-19, enrolled during active disease. Sequences were obtained from peripheral blood. The gene calls are TRBV27 and TRBJ2-7, with D maybe TRBD2 (5 bases). CDR3: CASSLRRGGGREQYF. The CDR3 DNA is TGTGCCAGCAGTTTACGTCGTGGAGGTGGACGGGAGCAGTACTTC.